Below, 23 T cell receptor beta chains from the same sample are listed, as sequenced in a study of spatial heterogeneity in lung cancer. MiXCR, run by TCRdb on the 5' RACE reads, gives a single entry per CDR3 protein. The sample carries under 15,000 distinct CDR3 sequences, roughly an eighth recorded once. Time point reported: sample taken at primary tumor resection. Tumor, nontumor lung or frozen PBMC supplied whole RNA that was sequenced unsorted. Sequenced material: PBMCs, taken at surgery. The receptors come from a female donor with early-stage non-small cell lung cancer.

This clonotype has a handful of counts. CDR3 protein: CASSESIRSLAHNEQFF. The CDR3 region has the DNA TGCGCCAGCAGTGAGTCGATCCGGTCACTAGCCCACAATGAGCAGTTCTTC. The rearrangement joins TRBV10-1 to TRBJ2-1; TRBD2 might be the D (6 bases). V lost 0 bases, J lost 5 bases, and 17 bases lay in between. CDR3 size: 17 residues. CDR1 and CDR2 (germline): WNHNN, SYGVQD (reference sequence).

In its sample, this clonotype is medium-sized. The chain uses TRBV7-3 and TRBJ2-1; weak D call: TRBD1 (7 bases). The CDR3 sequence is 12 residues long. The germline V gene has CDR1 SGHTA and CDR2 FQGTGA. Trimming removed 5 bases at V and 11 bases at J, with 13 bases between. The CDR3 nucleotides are TGTGCCAGCAGCCCCCAGGGGGGTCAGCAGTTCTTC. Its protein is CASSPQGGQQFF.

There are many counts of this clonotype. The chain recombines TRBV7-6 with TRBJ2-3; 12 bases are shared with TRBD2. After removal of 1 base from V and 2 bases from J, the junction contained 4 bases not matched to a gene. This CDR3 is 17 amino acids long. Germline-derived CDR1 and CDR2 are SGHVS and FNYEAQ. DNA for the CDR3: TGTGCCAGCAGCTTAGTTCCTAGCGGGAGGGTCACAGATACGCAGTATTTT. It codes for CASSLVPSGRVTDTQYF. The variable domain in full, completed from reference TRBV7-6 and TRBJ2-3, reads GAGVSQSPRYKVTKRGQDVALRCDPISGHVSLYWYRQALGQGPEFLTYFNYEAQQDKSGLPNDRFSAERPEGSISTLTIQRTEQRDSAMYRCASSLVPSGRVTDTQYFGPGTRLTVL.

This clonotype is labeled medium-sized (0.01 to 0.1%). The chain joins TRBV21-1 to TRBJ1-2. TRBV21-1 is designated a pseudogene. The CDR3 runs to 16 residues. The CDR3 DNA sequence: TGTGCCAGCAGCAGCGTGAGCACGGTTACTAACTATGGCTACACCTTC. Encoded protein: CASSSVSTVTNYGYTF.

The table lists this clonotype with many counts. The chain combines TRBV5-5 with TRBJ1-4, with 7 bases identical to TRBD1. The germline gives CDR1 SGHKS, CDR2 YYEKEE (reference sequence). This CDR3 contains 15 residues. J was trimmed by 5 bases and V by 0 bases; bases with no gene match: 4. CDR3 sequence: CASSLEGTVNEKLFF. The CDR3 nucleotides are TGTGCCAGCAGCTTGGAAGGGACAGTGAATGAAAAACTGTTTTTT. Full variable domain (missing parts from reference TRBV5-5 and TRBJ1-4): DAGVTQSPTHLIKTRGQQVTLRCSPISGHKSVSWYQQVLGQGPQFIFQYYEKEERGRGNFPDRFSARQFPNYSSELNVNALLLGDSALYLCASSLEGTVNEKLFFGSGTQLSVL.

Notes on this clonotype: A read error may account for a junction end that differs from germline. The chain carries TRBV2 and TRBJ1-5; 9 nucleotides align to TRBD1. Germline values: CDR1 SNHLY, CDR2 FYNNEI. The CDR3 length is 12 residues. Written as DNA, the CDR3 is TGTGCCAGCAGAGGCGGGGGGACAGGGTCACGTTTT. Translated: CASRGGGTGSRF.

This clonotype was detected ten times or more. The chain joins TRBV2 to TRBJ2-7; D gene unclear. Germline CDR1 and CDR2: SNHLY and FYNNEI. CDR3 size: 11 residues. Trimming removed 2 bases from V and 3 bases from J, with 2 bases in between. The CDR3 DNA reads TGTGCCAGCAGTGAACGCTACGAGCAGTACTTC. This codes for CASSERYEQYF.

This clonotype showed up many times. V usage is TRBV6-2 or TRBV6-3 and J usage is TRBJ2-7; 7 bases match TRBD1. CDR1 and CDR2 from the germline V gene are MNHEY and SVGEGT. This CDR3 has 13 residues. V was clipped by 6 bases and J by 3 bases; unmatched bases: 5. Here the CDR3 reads CASRDGQDYEQYF. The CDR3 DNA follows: TGTGCCAGCAGAGACGGACAGGACTACGAGCAGTACTTC.

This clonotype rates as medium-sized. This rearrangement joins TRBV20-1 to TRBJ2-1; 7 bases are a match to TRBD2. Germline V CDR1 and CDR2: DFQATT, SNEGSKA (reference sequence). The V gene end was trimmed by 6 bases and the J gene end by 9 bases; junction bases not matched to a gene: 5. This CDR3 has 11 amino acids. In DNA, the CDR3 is TGCAGTGCAGGAACTAGCGTTGAGCAGTTCTTC. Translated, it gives CSAGTSVEQFF.

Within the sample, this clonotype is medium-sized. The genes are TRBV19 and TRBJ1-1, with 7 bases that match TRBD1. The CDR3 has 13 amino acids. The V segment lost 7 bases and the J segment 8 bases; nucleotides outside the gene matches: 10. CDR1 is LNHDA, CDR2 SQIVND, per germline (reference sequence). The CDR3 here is CASIGTALGEAFF. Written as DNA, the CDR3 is TGTGCCAGTATAGGGACAGCATTGGGCGAAGCTTTCTTT.

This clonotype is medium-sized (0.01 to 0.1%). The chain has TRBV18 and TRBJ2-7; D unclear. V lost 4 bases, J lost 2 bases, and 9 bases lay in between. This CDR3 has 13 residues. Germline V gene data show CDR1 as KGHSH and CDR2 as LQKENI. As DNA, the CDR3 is TGTGCCAGCTCACTTTACAGAGCCTACGAGCAGTACTTC. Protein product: CASSLYRAYEQYF.

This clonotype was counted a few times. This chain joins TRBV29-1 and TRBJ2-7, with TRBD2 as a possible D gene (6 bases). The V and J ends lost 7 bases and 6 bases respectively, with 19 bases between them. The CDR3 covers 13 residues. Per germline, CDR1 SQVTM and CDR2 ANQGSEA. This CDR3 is CSAGTASGGEQYF. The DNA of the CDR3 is TGCAGCGCCGGGACGGCCTCCGGGGGCGAGCAGTACTTC.

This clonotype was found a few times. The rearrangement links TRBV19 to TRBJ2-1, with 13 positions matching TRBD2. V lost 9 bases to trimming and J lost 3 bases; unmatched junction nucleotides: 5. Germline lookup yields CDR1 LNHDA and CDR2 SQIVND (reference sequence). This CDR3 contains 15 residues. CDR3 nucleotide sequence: TGTGCCAGCCGACGGACTAGCGGGAGCTACAATGAGCAGTTCTTC. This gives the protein CASRRTSGSYNEQFF. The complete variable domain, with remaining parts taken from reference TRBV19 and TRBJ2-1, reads DGGITQSPKYLFRKEGQNVTLSCEQNLNHDAMYWYRQDPGQGLRLIYYSQIVNDFQKGDIAEGYSVSREKKESFPLTVTSAQKNPTAFYLCASRRTSGSYNEQFFGPGTRLTVL.

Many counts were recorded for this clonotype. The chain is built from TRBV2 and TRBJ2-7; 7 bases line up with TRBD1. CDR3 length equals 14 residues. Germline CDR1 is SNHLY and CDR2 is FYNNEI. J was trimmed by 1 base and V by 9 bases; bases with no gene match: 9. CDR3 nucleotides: TGTGCCAGTCAAAAGGACAGGACTTCCTACGAGCAGTACTTC. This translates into CASQKDRTSYEQYF.

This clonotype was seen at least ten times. CDR3 bases: TGTGCCAGCTCACCCCGTACTCTGGACAGTAGCAATCAGCCCCAGCATTTT. It yields the protein CASSPRTLDSSNQPQHF. V gene TRBV18 combines with J gene TRBJ1-5; a possible D gene is TRBD1 (6 bases). The CDR3 runs to 17 residues. Germline V gene lookup returns CDR1 KGHSH and CDR2 LQKENI. V was cut by 3 bases and J by 0 bases, with 15 bases left in between.

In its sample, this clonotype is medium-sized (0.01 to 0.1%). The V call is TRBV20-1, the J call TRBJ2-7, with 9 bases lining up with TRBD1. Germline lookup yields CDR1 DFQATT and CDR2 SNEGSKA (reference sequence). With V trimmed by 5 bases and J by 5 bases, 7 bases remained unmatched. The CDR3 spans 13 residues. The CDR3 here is CSAGPGTGNEQYF. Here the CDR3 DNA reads TGCAGTGCTGGACCCGGGACAGGGAACGAGCAGTACTTC.

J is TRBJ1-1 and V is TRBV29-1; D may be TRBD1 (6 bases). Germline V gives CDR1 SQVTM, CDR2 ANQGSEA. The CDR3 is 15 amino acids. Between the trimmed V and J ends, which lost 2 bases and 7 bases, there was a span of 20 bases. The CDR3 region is CSVEYIGGGRFEAFF. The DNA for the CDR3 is TGCAGCGTTGAATATATCGGAGGGGGACGGTTTGAAGCTTTCTTT.

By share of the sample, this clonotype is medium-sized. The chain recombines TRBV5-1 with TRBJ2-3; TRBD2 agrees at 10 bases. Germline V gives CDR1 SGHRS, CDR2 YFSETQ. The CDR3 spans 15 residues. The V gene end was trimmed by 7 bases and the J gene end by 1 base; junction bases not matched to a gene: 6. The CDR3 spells CASGSGGYGTDTQYF. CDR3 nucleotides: TGCGCCAGCGGTAGCGGGGGGTACGGCACAGATACGCAGTATTTT.

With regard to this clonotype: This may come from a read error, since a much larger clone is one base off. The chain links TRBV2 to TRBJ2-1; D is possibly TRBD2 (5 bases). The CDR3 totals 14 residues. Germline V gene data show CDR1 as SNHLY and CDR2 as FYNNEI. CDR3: CSSSEDSSNNEQFF. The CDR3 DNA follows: TGTTCCAGCAGTGAGGATTCTAGCAACAATGAGCAGTTCTTC. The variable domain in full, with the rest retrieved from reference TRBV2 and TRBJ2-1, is EPEVTQTPSHQVTQMGQEVILRCVPISNHLYFYWYRQILGQKVEFLVSFYNNEISEKSEIFDDQFSVERPDGSNFTLKIRSTKLEDSAMYFCSSSEDSSNNEQFFGPGTRLTVL.

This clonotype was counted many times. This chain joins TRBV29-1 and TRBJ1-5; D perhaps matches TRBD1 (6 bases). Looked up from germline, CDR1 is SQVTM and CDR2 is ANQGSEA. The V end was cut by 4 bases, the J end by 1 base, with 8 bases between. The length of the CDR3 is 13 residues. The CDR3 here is CSVGQGSNQPQHF. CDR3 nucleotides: TGCAGCGTTGGCCAGGGGAGCAATCAGCCCCAGCATTTT.

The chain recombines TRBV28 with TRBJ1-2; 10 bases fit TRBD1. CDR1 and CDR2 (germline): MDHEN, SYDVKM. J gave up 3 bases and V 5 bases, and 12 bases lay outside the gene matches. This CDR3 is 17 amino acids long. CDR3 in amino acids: CASSSPGTGVGDYGYTF. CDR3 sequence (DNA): TGTGCCAGCAGTAGTCCCGGGACAGGGGTTGGGGACTATGGCTACACCTTC.

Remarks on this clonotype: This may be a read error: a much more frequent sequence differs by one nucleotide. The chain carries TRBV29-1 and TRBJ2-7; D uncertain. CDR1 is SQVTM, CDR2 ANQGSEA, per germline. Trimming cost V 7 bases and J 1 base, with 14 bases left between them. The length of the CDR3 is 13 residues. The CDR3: CSAEAWASYEQYF. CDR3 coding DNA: TGCAGCGCTGAGGCATGGGCATCCTACGAGCAGTACTTC.

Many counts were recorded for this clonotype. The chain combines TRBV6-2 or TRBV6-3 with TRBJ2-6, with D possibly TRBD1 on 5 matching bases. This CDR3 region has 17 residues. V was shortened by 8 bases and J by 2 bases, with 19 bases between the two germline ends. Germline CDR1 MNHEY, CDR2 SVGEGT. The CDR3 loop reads CASSVPPGRAGANVLTF. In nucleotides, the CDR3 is TGTGCCAGCTCAGTCCCCCCCGGCAGGGCTGGGGCCAACGTCCTGACTTTC.